One TCR beta chain is described in this entry. Here immunoSEQ multiplex PCR was the method, and the copy in TCRdb shows in-frame clones only, minus some. This sample carries 110,000 or so clones, around 83% of them seen once, and the ten largest clones take under 4.5%. This sample was taken from a study of cytomegalovirus exposure and HLA in healthy donors. Trimming cost V 8 bases and J 4 bases; bases outside gene matches: 11. Germline-derived CDR1 and CDR2 are MDHEN and SYDVKM. The CDR3 is made up of 15 amino acids. Sequenced material: PBMCs. This sequence originates from a woman between 18 and 30 years old in good health and CMV-seropositive. The rearrangement joins TRBV28 to TRBJ2-5; 9 positions match TRBD1. CDR3 sequence reads: CASAAGTGIRETQYF. The CDR3 DNA follows: TGTGCCAGCGCAGCCGGGACAGGGATTCGAGAGACCCAGTACTTC.